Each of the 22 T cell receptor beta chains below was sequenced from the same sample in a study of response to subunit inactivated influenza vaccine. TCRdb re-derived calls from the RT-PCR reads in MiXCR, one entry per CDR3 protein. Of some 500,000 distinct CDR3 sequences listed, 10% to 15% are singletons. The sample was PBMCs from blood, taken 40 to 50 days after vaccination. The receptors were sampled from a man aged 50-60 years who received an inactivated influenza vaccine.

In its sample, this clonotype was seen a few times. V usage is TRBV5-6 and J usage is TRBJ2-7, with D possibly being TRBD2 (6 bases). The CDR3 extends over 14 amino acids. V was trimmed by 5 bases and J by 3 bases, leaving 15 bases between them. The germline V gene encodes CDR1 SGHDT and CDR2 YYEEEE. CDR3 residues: CASSSWAGFYEQYF. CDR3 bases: TGTGCCAGCAGTTCCTGGGCGGGGTTCTACGAGCAGTACTTC.

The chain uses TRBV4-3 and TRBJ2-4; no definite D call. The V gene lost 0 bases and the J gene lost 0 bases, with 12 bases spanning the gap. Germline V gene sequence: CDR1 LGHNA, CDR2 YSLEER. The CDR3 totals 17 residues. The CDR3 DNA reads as TGCGCCAGCAGCCAAGATCAAACCTACTTAGCCAAAAACATTCAGTACTTC. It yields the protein CASSQDQTYLAKNIQYF.

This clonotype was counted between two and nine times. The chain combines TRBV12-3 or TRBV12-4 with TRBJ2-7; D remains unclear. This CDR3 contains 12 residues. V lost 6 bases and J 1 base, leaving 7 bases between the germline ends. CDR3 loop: CASRGISYEQYF. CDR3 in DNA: TGTGCCAGCAGAGGCATTTCCTACGAGCAGTACTTC.

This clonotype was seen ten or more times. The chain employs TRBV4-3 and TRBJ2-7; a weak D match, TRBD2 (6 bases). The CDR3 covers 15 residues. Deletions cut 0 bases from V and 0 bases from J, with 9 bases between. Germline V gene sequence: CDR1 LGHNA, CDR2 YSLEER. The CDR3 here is CASSQDLAVSYEQYF. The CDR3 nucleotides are TGCGCCAGCAGCCAAGACTTAGCGGTCTCCTACGAGCAGTACTTC.

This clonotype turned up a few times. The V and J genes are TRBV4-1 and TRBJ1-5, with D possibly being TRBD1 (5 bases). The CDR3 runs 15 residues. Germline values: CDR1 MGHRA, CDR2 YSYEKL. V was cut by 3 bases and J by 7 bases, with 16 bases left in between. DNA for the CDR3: TGCGCCAGCAGCCATCCCGGGGGGGAAAGGCAGCCCCAGCATTTT. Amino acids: CASSHPGGERQPQHF.

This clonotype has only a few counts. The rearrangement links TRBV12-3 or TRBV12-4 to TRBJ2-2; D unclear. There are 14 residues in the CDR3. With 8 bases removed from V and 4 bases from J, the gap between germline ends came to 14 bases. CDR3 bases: TGTGCCAGCCGTCCCGGCCGATCCACCGGGGAGCTGTTTTTT. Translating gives CASRPGRSTGELFF.

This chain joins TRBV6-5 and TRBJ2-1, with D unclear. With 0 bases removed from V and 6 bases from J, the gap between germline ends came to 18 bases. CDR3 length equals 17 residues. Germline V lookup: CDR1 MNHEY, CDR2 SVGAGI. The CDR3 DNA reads TGTGCCAGCAGTTACTCGAATTGGGGTAGGCAGGTCAATGAGCAGTTCTTC. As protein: CASSYSNWGRQVNEQFF.

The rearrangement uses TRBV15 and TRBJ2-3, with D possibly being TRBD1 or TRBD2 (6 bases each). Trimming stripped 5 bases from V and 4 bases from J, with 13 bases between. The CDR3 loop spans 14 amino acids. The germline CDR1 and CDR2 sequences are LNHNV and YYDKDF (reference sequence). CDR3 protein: CATSSGVAADTQYF. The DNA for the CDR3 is TGTGCCACCAGCTCAGGGGTAGCGGCAGATACGCAGTATTTT.

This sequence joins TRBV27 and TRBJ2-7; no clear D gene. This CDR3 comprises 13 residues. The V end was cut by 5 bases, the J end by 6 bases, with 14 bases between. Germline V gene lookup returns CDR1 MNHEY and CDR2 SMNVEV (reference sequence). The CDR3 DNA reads TGTGCCAGCAGTCTAAACCTGAACTCCGAGCAGTACTTC. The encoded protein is CASSLNLNSEQYF.

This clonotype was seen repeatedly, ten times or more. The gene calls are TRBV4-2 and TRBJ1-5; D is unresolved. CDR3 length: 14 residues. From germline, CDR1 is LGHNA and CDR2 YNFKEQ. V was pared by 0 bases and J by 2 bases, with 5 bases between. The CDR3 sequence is CASSQDRGNQPQHF. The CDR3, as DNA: TGTGCCAGCAGCCAAGATAGAGGCAATCAGCCCCAGCATTTT.

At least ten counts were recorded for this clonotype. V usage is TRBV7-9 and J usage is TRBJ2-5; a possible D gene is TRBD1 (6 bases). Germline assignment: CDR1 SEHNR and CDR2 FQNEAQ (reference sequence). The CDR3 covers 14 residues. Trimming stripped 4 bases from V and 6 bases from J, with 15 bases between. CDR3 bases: TGTGCCAGCAGCTCCCGTATCAGGGGTCAGACCCAGTACTTC. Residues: CASSSRIRGQTQYF. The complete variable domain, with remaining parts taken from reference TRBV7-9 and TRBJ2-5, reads DTGVSQNPRHKITKRGQNVTFRCDPISEHNRLYWYRQTLGQGPEFLTYFQNEAQLEKSRLLSDRFSAERPKGSFSTLEIQRTEQGDSAMYLCASSSRIRGQTQYFGPGTRLLVL.

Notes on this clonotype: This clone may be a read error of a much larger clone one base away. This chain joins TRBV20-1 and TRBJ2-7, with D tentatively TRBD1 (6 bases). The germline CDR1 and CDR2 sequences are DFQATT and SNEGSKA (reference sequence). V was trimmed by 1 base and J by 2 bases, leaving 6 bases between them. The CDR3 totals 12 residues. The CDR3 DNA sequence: TGCAGTGCTAGAGGGGACACCTACGAGCAGTACTTC. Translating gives CSARGDTYEQYF.

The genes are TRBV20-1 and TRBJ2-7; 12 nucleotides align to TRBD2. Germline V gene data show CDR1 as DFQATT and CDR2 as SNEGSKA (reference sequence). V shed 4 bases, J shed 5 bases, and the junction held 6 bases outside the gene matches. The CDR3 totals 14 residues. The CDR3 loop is CSATLTSGGNEQYF. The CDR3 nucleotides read TGCAGTGCTACTTTGACTAGCGGGGGTAACGAGCAGTACTTC.

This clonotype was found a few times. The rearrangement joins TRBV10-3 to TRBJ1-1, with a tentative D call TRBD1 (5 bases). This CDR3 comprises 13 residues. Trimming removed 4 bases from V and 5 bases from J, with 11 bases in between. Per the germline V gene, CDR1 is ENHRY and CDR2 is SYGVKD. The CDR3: CAISVEEGTEAFF. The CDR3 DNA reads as TGTGCCATCAGTGTCGAGGAGGGGACTGAAGCTTTCTTT.

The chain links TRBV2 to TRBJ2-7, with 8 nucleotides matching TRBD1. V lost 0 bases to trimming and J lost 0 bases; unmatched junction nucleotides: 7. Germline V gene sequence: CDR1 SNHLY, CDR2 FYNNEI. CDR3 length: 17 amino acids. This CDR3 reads CASSEARTGIISYEQYF. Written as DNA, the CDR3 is TGTGCCAGCAGTGAAGCTAGGACAGGGATTATCTCCTACGAGCAGTACTTC. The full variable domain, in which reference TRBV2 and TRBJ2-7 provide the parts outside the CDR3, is EPEVTQTPSHQVTQMGQEVILRCVPISNHLYFYWYRQILGQKVEFLVSFYNNEISEKSEIFDDQFSVERPDGSNFTLKIRSTKLEDSAMYFCASSEARTGIISYEQYFGPGTRLTVT.

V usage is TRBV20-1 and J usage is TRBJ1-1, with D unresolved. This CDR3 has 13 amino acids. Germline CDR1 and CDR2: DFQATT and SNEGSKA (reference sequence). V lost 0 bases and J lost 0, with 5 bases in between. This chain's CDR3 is CSAREDLNTEAFF. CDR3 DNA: TGCAGTGCTAGAGAAGATTTGAACACTGAAGCTTTCTTT.

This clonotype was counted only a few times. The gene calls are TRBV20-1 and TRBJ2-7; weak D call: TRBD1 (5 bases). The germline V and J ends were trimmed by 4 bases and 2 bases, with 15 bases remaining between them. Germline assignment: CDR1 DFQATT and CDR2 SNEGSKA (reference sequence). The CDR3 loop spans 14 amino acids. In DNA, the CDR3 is TGCAGTGCTACGTTCGGCAGGGTGACCTACGAGCAGTACTTC. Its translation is CSATFGRVTYEQYF.

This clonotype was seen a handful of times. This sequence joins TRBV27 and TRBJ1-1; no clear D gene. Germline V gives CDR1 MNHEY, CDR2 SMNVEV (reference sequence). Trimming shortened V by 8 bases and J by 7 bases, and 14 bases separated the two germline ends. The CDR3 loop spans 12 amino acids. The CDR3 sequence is CASGSLTNEAFF. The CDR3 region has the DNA TGTGCCAGCGGGAGTTTAACCAATGAAGCTTTCTTT.

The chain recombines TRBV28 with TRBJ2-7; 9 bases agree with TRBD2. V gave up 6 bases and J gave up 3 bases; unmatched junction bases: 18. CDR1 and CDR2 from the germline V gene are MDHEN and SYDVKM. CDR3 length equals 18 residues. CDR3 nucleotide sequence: TGTGCCAGCAGATCACCCGGACTTAGCGGGAGCAACATCTACGAGCAGTACTTC. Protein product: CASRSPGLSGSNIYEQYF.

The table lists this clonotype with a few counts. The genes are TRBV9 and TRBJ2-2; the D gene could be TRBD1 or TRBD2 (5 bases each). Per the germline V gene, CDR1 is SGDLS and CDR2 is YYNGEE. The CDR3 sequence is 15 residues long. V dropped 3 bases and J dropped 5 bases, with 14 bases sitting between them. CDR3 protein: CASSAYRDRTGELFF. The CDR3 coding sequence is TGTGCCAGCAGCGCTTACCGGGACCGAACCGGGGAGCTGTTTTTT.

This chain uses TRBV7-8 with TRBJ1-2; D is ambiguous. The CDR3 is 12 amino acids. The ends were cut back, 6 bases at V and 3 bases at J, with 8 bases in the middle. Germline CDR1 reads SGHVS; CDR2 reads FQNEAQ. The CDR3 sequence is CASSTSDYGYTF. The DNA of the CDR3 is TGTGCCAGCAGTACAAGTGACTATGGCTACACCTTC.

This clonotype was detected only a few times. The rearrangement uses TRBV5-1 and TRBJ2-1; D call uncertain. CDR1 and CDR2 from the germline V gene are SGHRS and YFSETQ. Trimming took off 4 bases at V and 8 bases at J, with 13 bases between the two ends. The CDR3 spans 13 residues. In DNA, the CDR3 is TGCGCCAGCAGCCCCCGATATCTCGATGAGCAGTTCTTC. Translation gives CASSPRYLDEQFF.